Included here is one T cell receptor beta chain sequence, with context. The antigen is not known. A much larger clonotype is one base distant, so this may be a read error. Patients aged 18 to 65 had newly diagnosed hyperthyroidism that had lasted under 2 months. Patients having uncontrolled infection, another autoimmune disease, pregnancy or lactation were not included. The investigators amplified TCR beta CDR3 regions from RNA transcripts. A set of HTBI primers served as the primers for a first-round RT-PCR of the TCR CDR3. TCRdb recomputed calls from the multiplex PCR reads with MiXCR, one row per CDR3 protein. Of 800,000 or so distinct CDR3 sequences in the sample, approximately 40% were seen once. The V and J ends lost 0 bases and 0 bases respectively, with 18 bases between them. Germline V gene sequence: CDR1 LNHNV, CDR2 YYDKDF (reference sequence). This CDR3 is built from 19 residues. This record comes from a study of T cells in Graves' hyperthyroidism and ophthalmopathy. Study as a whole: At initial diagnosis, before any treatment had begun, peripheral blood was obtained.

Broader study findings: Clonotypes that were expanded in thyroid above 0.001 mostly appeared in blood too.

The sample taken for sequencing was blood. This chain connects TRBV15 to TRBJ1-3; D possibly corresponds to TRBD1 (6 bases). The sequence was collected from a man between 18 and 29 years old with Graves' hyperthyroidism. The CDR3 is CATSRDGAGELASGNTIYF. DNA for the CDR3: TGTGCCACCAGCAGAGATGGAGCAGGGGAATTGGCCTCTGGAAACACCATATATTTT.